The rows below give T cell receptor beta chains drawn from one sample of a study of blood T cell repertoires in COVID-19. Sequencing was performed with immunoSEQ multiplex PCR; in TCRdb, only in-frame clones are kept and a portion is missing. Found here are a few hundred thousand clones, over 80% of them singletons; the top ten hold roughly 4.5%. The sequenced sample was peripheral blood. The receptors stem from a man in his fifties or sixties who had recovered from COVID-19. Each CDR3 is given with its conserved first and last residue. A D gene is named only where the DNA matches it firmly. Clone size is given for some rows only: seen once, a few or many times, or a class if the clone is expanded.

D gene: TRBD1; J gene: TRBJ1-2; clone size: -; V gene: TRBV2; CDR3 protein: CASSKYLAGTGDGYTF; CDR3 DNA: TGTGCCAGCAGCAAATATTTAGCCGGGACAGGGGATGGCTACACCTTC
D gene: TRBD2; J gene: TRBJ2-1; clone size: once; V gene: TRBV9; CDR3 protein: CASSVASQTSGNGNEQFF; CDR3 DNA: TGTGCCAGCAGCGTAGCTAGTCAGACTAGCGGGAATGGAAATGAGCAGTTCTTC
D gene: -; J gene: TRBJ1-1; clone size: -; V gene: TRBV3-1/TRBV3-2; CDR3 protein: CASSQASAASTRAFF; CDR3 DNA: TGTGCCAGCAGCCAAGCGTCGGCAGCCTCTACGCGGGCTTTCTTT
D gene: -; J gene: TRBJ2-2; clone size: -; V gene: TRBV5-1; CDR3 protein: CASSFSFRGAATGELFF; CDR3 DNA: TGCGCCAGCAGCTTCTCATTCCGGGGGGCCGCCACCGGGGAGCTGTTTTTT
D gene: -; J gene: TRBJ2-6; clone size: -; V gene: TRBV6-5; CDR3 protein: CASSSDRSGANVLTF; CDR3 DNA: TGTGCCAGCAGTTCCGACAGATCTGGGGCCAACGTCCTGACTTTC
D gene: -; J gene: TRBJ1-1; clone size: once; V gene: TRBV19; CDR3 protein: CASSSSGGTEAFF; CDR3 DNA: TGTGCCAGTAGTAGTTCGGGAGGCACTGAAGCTTTCTTT
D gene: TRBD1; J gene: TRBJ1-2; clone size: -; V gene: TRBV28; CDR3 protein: CASSFSGTGTYGYTF; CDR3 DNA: TGTGCCAGCAGTTTCTCCGGGACAGGGACCTATGGCTACACCTTC
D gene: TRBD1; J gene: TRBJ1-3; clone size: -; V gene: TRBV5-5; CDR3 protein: CASSRTTGPGNTIYF; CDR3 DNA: TGTGCCAGCAGCAGAACGACAGGGCCCGGAAACACCATATATTTT
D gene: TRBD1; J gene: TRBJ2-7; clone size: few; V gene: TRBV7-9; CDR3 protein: CASSSRQGPLRAIYEQYF; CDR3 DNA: TGTGCCAGCAGCTCCCGACAGGGTCCCCTTCGTGCCATTTACGAGCAGTACTTC
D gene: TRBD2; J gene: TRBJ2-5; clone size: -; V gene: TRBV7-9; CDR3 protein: CASSYWAGVGETQYF; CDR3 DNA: TGTGCCAGCAGCTATTGGGCGGGGGTCGGGGAGACCCAGTACTTC
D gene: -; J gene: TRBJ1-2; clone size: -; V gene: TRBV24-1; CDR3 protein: CATSGLDSQGYTF; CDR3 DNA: TGTGCCACCAGTGGCTTGGACAGCCAAGGGTACACCTTC
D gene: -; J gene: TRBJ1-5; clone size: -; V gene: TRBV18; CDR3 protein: CASSQGIGNQPQHF; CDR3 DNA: TGTGCCAGCTCCCAGGGAATAGGGAATCAGCCCCAGCATTTT
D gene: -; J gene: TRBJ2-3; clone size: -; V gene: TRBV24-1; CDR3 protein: CATSDGPTDTQYF; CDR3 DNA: TGTGCCACCAGTGATGGGCCCACAGATACGCAGTATTTT
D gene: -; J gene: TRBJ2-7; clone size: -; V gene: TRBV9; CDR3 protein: CASSPGLSSSEQYF; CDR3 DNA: TGTGCCAGCAGCCCAGGACTAAGCTCTTCCGAGCAGTACTTC
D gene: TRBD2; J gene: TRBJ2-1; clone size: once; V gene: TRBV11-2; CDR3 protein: CASSPGGSSYNEQFF; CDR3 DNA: TGTGCCAGCAGCCCCGGGGGGAGCTCCTACAATGAGCAGTTCTTC
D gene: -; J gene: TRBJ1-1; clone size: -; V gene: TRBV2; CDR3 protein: CASSERRTTNTEAFF; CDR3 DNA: TGTGCCAGCAGTGAACGCCGGACAACCAACACTGAAGCTTTCTTT
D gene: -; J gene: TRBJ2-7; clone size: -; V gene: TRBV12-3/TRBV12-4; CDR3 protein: CASSFGVPYEQYF; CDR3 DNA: TGTGCCAGCAGTTTCGGGGTCCCCTACGAGCAGTACTTC
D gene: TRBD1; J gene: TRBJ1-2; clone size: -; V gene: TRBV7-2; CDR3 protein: CASSLDRDRGVSYGYTF; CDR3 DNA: TGTGCCAGCAGCTTAGATAGGGACAGGGGAGTTTCCTATGGCTACACCTTC
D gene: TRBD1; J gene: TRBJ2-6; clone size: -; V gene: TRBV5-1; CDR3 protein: CASSFLTGTGISGANVLTF; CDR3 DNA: TGCGCCAGCAGCTTCCTTACCGGGACAGGGATCTCTGGGGCCAACGTCCTGACTTTC
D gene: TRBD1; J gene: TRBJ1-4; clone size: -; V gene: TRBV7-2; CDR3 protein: CASSKGQGGFGNEKLFF; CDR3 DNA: TGTGCCAGCAGCAAGGGACAGGGCGGATTTGGTAATGAAAAACTGTTTTTT
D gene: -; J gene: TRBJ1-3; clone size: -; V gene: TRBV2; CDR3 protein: CASSTGLSGNTIYF; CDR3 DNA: TGTGCCAGCAGTACAGGGCTCTCTGGAAACACCATATATTTT
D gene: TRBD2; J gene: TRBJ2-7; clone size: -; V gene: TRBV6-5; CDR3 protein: CASRLTSGTYEQYF; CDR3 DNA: TGTGCCAGCAGACTGACTAGCGGAACCTACGAGCAGTACTTC
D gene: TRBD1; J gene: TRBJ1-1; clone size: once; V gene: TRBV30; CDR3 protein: CALKAGTGVPQAEAFF; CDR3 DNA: TGTGCCTTAAAGGCCGGGACAGGGGTGCCTCAGGCTGAAGCTTTCTTT
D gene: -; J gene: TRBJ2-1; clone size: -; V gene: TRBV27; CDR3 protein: CASSTRSVPYNEQFF; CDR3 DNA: TGTGCCAGCAGTACGCGCTCCGTGCCCTACAATGAGCAGTTCTTC
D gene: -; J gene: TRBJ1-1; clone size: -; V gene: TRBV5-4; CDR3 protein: CASSEDINTEAFF; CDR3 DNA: TGTGCCAGCAGCGAGGATATTAACACTGAAGCTTTCTTT
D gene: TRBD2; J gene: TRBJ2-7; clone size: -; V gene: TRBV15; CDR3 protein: CATSSIGTRSYEQYF; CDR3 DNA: TGTGCCACCAGCAGCATAGGGACTAGGTCCTACGAGCAGTACTTC
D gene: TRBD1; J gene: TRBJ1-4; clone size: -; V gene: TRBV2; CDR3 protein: CASSAYGTGGEKLFF; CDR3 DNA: TGTGCCAGCAGCGCGTACGGGACAGGGGGTGAAAAACTGTTTTTT
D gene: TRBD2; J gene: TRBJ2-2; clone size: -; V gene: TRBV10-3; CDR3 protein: CAISDYRGLAGGPPGELFF; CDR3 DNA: TGTGCCATCAGTGATTATCGAGGACTAGCGGGAGGGCCCCCCGGGGAGCTGTTTTTT
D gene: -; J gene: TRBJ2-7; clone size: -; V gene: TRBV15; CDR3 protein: CATSRDYLAGEQYF; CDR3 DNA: TGTGCCACCAGCAGAGATTACCTAGCCGGCGAGCAGTACTTC
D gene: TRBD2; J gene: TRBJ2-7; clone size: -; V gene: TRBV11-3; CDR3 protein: CASRNRILAGEPCRIEQYF; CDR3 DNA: TGTGCCAGCAGAAATAGGATACTAGCGGGGGAGCCCTGTCGGATAGAGCAGTACTTC
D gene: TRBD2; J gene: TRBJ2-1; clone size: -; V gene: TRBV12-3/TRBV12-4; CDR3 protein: CASSPRGVLEFF; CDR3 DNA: TGTGCCAGCAGTCCCCGGGGGGTTTTGGAGTTCTTC
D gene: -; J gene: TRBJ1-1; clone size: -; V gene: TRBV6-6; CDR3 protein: CASRVGGPTEAFF; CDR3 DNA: TGTGCCAGCAGAGTCGGGGGGCCCACTGAAGCTTTCTTT
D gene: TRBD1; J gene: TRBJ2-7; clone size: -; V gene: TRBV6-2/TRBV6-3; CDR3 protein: CASSYRTGGLYEQYF; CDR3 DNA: TGTGCCAGCAGTTACAGGACAGGGGGCCTCTACGAGCAGTACTTC
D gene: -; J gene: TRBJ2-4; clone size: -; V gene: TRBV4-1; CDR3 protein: CASSQPSSGVLAKNIQYF; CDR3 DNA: TGCGCCAGCAGCCAACCCTCATCAGGGGTACTAGCCAAAAACATTCAGTACTTC
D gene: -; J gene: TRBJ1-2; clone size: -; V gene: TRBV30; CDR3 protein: CAWDQTGRRGYTF; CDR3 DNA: TGTGCCTGGGACCAGACAGGCCGACGGGGCTACACCTTC
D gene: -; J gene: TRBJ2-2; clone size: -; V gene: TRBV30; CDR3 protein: CAWSVRSRGRGELFF; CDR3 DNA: TGTGCCTGGAGTGTAAGGTCCAGGGGCCGAGGGGAGCTGTTTTTT
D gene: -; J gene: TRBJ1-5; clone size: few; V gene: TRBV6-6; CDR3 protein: CASSYSAARQPQHF; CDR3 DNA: TGTGCCAGCAGTTACTCGGCGGCCCGTCAGCCCCAGCATTTT
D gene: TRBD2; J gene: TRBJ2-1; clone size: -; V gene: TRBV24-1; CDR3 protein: CATSDPGTSLNEQFF; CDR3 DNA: TGTGCCACCAGTGATCCCGGGACTAGTCTCAATGAGCAGTTCTTC
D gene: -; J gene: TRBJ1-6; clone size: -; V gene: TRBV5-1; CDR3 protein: CASSIRPGGNNSPLHF; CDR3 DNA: TGCGCCAGCAGCATCCGTCCCGGGGGTAACAATTCACCCCTCCACTTT
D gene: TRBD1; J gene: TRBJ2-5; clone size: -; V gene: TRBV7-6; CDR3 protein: CASSRQGARQETQYF; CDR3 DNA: TGTGCCAGCAGCCGACAGGGGGCGCGTCAAGAGACCCAGTACTTC
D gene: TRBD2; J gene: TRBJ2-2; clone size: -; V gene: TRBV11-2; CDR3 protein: CASSLYGRGAGELFF; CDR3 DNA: TGTGCCAGCAGCTTATACGGGAGGGGAGCCGGGGAGCTGTTTTTT
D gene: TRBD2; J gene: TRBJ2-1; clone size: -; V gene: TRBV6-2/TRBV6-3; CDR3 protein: CASSYLAGPVLEQFF; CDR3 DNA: TGTGCCAGCAGTTACCTAGCGGGGCCGGTCCTTGAGCAGTTCTTC
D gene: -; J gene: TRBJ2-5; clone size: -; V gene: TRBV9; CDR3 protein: CASSVDSETQYF; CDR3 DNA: TGTGCCAGCAGCGTAGACTCTGAGACCCAGTACTTC
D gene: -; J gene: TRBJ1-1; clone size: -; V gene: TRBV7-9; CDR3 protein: CASTPSGSGRTEAFF; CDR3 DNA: TGTGCCAGCACCCCGTCGGGCTCAGGGCGCACTGAAGCTTTCTTT
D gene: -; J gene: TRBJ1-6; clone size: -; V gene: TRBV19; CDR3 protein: CASKKQGTSPLHF; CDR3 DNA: TGTGCCAGTAAGAAACAGGGCACTTCACCCCTCCACTTT
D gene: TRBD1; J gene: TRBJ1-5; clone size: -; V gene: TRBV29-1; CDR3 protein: CSVETGSNQPQHF; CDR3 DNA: TGCAGCGTAGAGACAGGGAGCAATCAGCCCCAGCATTTT
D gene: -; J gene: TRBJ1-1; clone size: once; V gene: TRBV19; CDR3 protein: CASSIESETRTSPNTEAFF; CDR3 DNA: TGTGCCAGTAGTATTGAGTCCGAGACACGCACTTCCCCGAACACTGAAGCTTTCTTT
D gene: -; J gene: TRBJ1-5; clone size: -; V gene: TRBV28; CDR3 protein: CASSLRQSNQPQHF; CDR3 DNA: TGTGCCAGCAGTTTAAGACAGTCCAATCAGCCCCAGCATTTT
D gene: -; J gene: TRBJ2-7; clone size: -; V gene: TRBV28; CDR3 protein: CASITQGREQYF; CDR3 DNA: TGTGCCAGCATCACCCAGGGTCGCGAGCAGTACTTC
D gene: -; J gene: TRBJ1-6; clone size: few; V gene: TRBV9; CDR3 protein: CASSVEGARNSPLHF; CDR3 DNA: TGTGCCAGCAGCGTAGAAGGGGCGAGGAATTCACCCCTCCACTTT
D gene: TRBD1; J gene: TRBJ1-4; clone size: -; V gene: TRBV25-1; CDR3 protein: CASSDRGDRVHEKLFF; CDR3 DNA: TGTGCCAGCAGTGATCGGGGGGACAGGGTACATGAAAAACTGTTTTTT
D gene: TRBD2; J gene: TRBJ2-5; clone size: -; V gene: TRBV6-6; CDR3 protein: CASSYQRGGGETQYF; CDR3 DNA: TGTGCCAGCAGCTACCAGCGGGGGGGCGGTGAGACCCAGTACTTC
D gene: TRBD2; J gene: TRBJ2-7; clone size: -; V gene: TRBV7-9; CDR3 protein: CASSLFGGREDEQYF; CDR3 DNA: TGTGCCAGCAGCTTATTTGGGGGGAGGGAGGATGAGCAGTACTTC